Listed below are T cell receptor beta chains from one sample, sequenced in a study of PD-1 blockade in classical Hodgkin lymphoma. TCRdb keeps only in-frame clones here, not all; method: immunoSEQ multiplex PCR. The data contain tens of thousands of clones, around 84% of them seen just once; the ten biggest clones take up around 1.7%. Sequencing used CD4+ T cells from blood, obtained at baseline. The origin of the receptors is a human donor with classical Hodgkin lymphoma. The CDR3 runs from the conserved cysteine through the conserved F or W. Each record gives: clone size, V gene, D gene, J gene, CDR3 protein, CDR3 DNA. A D gene is named only where the DNA matches it firmly. Not all rows give a size; the values are once, few, many and, for expanded clones, a class.

clone_size: .
v_call: TRBV29-1
d_call: TRBD2
j_call: TRBJ2-5
cdr3_aa: CSVEIGGGETQYF
cdr3_nt: TGCAGCGTTGAAATCGGGGGGGGAGAGACCCAGTACTTC

clone_size: .
v_call: TRBV11-3
d_call: .
j_call: TRBJ1-1
cdr3_aa: CASSLLTVYTEAFF
cdr3_nt: TGTGCCAGCAGCTTACTGACAGTTTACACTGAAGCTTTCTTT

clone_size: .
v_call: TRBV6-4
d_call: TRBD2
j_call: TRBJ2-5
cdr3_aa: CASRVKLERGPQETQYF
cdr3_nt: TGTGCCAGCAGGGTGAAACTTGAGCGGGGGCCCCAAGAGACCCAGTACTTC

clone_size: .
v_call: TRBV28
d_call: TRBD1
j_call: TRBJ1-4
cdr3_aa: CASSLYRQGWEKLFF
cdr3_nt: TGTGCCAGCAGTTTATACCGACAGGGGTGGGAAAAACTGTTTTTT

clone_size: .
v_call: TRBV30
d_call: .
j_call: TRBJ1-5
cdr3_aa: CAWSWGQQPQHF
cdr3_nt: TGTGCCTGGAGTTGGGGTCAGCAGCCCCAGCATTTT

clone_size: .
v_call: TRBV29-1
d_call: .
j_call: TRBJ1-5
cdr3_aa: CSVEDTVGQPQHF
cdr3_nt: TGCAGCGTTGAAGATACAGTGGGTCAGCCCCAGCATTTT

clone_size: .
v_call: TRBV18
d_call: .
j_call: TRBJ1-2
cdr3_aa: CASSPPLLGYTF
cdr3_nt: TGTGCCAGCTCACCACCGCTATTAGGCTACACCTTC

clone_size: .
v_call: TRBV5-1
d_call: .
j_call: TRBJ2-4
cdr3_aa: CASSLDQNIQYF
cdr3_nt: TGCGCCAGCAGCTTGGATCAGAACATTCAGTACTTC

clone_size: .
v_call: TRBV14
d_call: .
j_call: TRBJ1-2
cdr3_aa: CASSQVVAHGYTF
cdr3_nt: TGTGCCAGCAGCCAAGTCGTGGCCCATGGCTACACCTTC

clone_size: .
v_call: TRBV6-1
d_call: .
j_call: TRBJ1-2
cdr3_aa: CASSEGRNYGYTF
cdr3_nt: TGTGCCAGCAGTGAAGGCAGAAATTATGGCTACACCTTC

clone_size: .
v_call: TRBV6-5
d_call: .
j_call: TRBJ1-3
cdr3_aa: CASSSHDTSGNTIYF
cdr3_nt: TGTGCCAGCAGTTCACATGACACCTCTGGAAACACCATATATTTT

clone_size: .
v_call: TRBV10-3
d_call: TRBD1
j_call: TRBJ2-2
cdr3_aa: CAIRPGTGNTGELFF
cdr3_nt: TGTGCCATCAGACCCGGGACAGGGAACACCGGGGAGCTGTTTTTT

clone_size: .
v_call: TRBV5-1
d_call: TRBD1
j_call: TRBJ1-3
cdr3_aa: CASSLTGTGLGLGGNTIYF
cdr3_nt: TGCGCCAGCAGCTTGACTGGGACAGGATTAGGCCTCGGTGGAAACACCATATATTTT

clone_size: few
v_call: TRBV5-1
d_call: .
j_call: TRBJ1-1
cdr3_aa: CASSLGSNTEAFF
cdr3_nt: TGCGCCAGCAGCTTGGGTTCGAACACTGAAGCTTTCTTT

clone_size: .
v_call: TRBV19
d_call: TRBD1
j_call: TRBJ2-1
cdr3_aa: CASSLSGTDSYNEQFF
cdr3_nt: TGTGCCAGTAGTCTGTCCGGGACAGACTCCTACAATGAGCAGTTCTTC

clone_size: .
v_call: TRBV5-1
d_call: TRBD1
j_call: TRBJ1-1
cdr3_aa: CASSLGRTGWNTEAFF
cdr3_nt: TGCGCCAGCAGCTTGGGGCGGACAGGTTGGAACACTGAAGCTTTCTTT

clone_size: .
v_call: TRBV7-2
d_call: .
j_call: TRBJ1-5
cdr3_aa: CASSLLTVNQPQHF
cdr3_nt: TGTGCCAGCAGCTTACTGACAGTCAATCAGCCCCAGCATTTT

clone_size: .
v_call: TRBV5-1
d_call: .
j_call: TRBJ2-7
cdr3_aa: CASSYEGYEQYF
cdr3_nt: TGCGCCAGCAGCTATGAGGGGTACGAGCAGTACTTC

clone_size: .
v_call: TRBV18
d_call: .
j_call: TRBJ2-7
cdr3_aa: CASSQTGSGNMEQYF
cdr3_nt: TGTGCCAGCTCACAAACAGGGTCGGGTAACATGGAGCAGTACTTC

clone_size: .
v_call: TRBV7-2
d_call: TRBD1
j_call: TRBJ2-7
cdr3_aa: CASSLRGTGGGQQYF
cdr3_nt: TGTGCCAGCAGCTTAAGAGGGACAGGGGGCGGGCAGCAGTACTTC

clone_size: .
v_call: TRBV10-3
d_call: .
j_call: TRBJ2-7
cdr3_aa: CAISELRHYEQYF
cdr3_nt: TGTGCCATCAGTGAGTTAAGACACTACGAGCAGTACTTC

clone_size: .
v_call: TRBV9
d_call: .
j_call: TRBJ1-5
cdr3_aa: CASSVAEYSNQPQHF
cdr3_nt: TGTGCCAGCAGCGTAGCAGAGTATAGCAATCAGCCCCAGCATTTT

clone_size: .
v_call: TRBV15
d_call: TRBD1
j_call: TRBJ2-7
cdr3_aa: CATSRDRESNEQYF
cdr3_nt: TGTGCCACCAGCAGGGACAGGGAGAGTAACGAGCAGTACTTC

clone_size: .
v_call: TRBV6-5
d_call: TRBD1
j_call: TRBJ1-2
cdr3_aa: CASSSPPGQGAYGYTF
cdr3_nt: TGTGCCAGCAGTTCCCCACCAGGACAGGGGGCGTATGGCTACACCTTC

clone_size: few
v_call: TRBV5-1
d_call: .
j_call: TRBJ1-1
cdr3_aa: CASRPSLTVEAFF
cdr3_nt: TGCGCCAGCAGGCCCTCATTAACTGTTGAAGCTTTCTTT

clone_size: .
v_call: TRBV6-5
d_call: .
j_call: TRBJ1-2
cdr3_aa: CASSYLFRRDGYTF
cdr3_nt: TGTGCCAGCAGTTACTTATTCCGGAGGGATGGCTACACCTTC

clone_size: .
v_call: TRBV7-2
d_call: .
j_call: TRBJ2-7
cdr3_aa: CASSLRGGSSYEQYF
cdr3_nt: TGTGCCAGCAGCTTAAGGGGGGGCTCTTCGTACGAGCAGTACTTC

clone_size: .
v_call: TRBV6-1
d_call: .
j_call: TRBJ2-5
cdr3_aa: CASIRGFQETQYF
cdr3_nt: TGTGCCAGCATTAGGGGTTTCCAAGAGACCCAGTACTTC

clone_size: .
v_call: TRBV7-9
d_call: TRBD1
j_call: TRBJ2-7
cdr3_aa: CASSPRTGTYEQYF
cdr3_nt: TGTGCCAGCAGCCCGAGGACAGGGACCTACGAGCAGTACTTC

clone_size: .
v_call: TRBV18
d_call: .
j_call: TRBJ1-1
cdr3_aa: CASSAQVNTEAFF
cdr3_nt: TGTGCCAGCTCAGCGCAGGTGAACACTGAAGCTTTCTTT

clone_size: .
v_call: TRBV7-6
d_call: TRBD1
j_call: TRBJ2-2
cdr3_aa: CASSHPGMGARGSKNTGELFF
cdr3_nt: TGTGCCAGCAGCCACCCTGGGATGGGGGCCAGGGGGTCTAAGAACACCGGGGAGCTGTTTTTT

clone_size: .
v_call: TRBV27
d_call: TRBD1
j_call: TRBJ1-5
cdr3_aa: CASSDRGRGEGQPQHF
cdr3_nt: TGTGCCAGCAGTGACAGGGGCAGGGGAGAGGGTCAGCCCCAGCATTTT

clone_size: .
v_call: TRBV6-4
d_call: .
j_call: TRBJ2-7
cdr3_aa: CASSAEGGAREQYF
cdr3_nt: TGTGCCAGCAGTGCCGAAGGGGGGGCGAGAGAGCAGTACTTC

clone_size: .
v_call: TRBV28
d_call: .
j_call: TRBJ1-2
cdr3_aa: CASSGAAPFYGYTF
cdr3_nt: TGTGCCAGCAGCGGCGCCGCACCGTTCTATGGCTACACCTTC

clone_size: .
v_call: TRBV6-5
d_call: .
j_call: TRBJ1-6
cdr3_aa: CASRVPGSGNSPLHF
cdr3_nt: TGTGCCAGCAGAGTGCCCGGCAGTGGTAATTCACCCCTCCACTTT

clone_size: .
v_call: TRBV2
d_call: TRBD1
j_call: TRBJ1-5
cdr3_aa: CASSLDRVAQPQHF
cdr3_nt: TGTGCCAGCAGTCTAGACAGGGTGGCTCAGCCCCAGCATTTT

clone_size: .
v_call: TRBV5-3
d_call: .
j_call: TRBJ2-2
cdr3_aa: CARSKPTTGELFF
cdr3_nt: TGTGCCAGAAGCAAACCCACGACAGGGGAGCTGTTTTTT

clone_size: .
v_call: TRBV6-5
d_call: .
j_call: TRBJ2-7
cdr3_aa: CASSYSYTYEQYF
cdr3_nt: TGTGCCAGCAGTTACTCGTACACCTACGAGCAGTACTTC

clone_size: .
v_call: TRBV7-6
d_call: .
j_call: TRBJ1-5
cdr3_aa: CASSRQQGRYQPQHF
cdr3_nt: TGTGCCAGCAGCCGGCAGCAGGGGCGTTATCAGCCCCAGCATTTT

clone_size: .
v_call: TRBV18
d_call: .
j_call: TRBJ1-1
cdr3_aa: CASSPMGTENTEAFF
cdr3_nt: TGTGCCAGCTCACCAATGGGTACAGAGAACACTGAAGCTTTCTTT

clone_size: .
v_call: TRBV5-5
d_call: .
j_call: TRBJ2-2
cdr3_aa: CASSLATFVGELFF
cdr3_nt: TGTGCCAGCAGCTTGGCCACGTTTGTCGGGGAGCTGTTTTTT

clone_size: .
v_call: TRBV7-8
d_call: .
j_call: TRBJ1-2
cdr3_aa: CASSGDPTGYGYTF
cdr3_nt: TGTGCCAGCAGCGGAGACCCAACGGGCTATGGCTACACCTTC

clone_size: .
v_call: TRBV2
d_call: .
j_call: TRBJ2-2
cdr3_aa: CASRKTDTGELFF
cdr3_nt: TGTGCCAGCAGGAAGACAGACACCGGGGAGCTGTTTTTT

clone_size: .
v_call: TRBV19
d_call: .
j_call: TRBJ1-1
cdr3_aa: CASSINRGTEAFF
cdr3_nt: TGTGCCAGTAGTATAAACCGCGGGACTGAAGCTTTCTTT

clone_size: .
v_call: TRBV5-1
d_call: TRBD2
j_call: TRBJ2-1
cdr3_aa: CASSWTGLADYNEQFF
cdr3_nt: TGCGCCAGCAGCTGGACGGGACTAGCGGACTACAATGAGCAGTTCTTC

clone_size: .
v_call: TRBV7-9
d_call: TRBD1
j_call: TRBJ1-4
cdr3_aa: CASTQRTGAEGLFF
cdr3_nt: TGTGCCAGCACACAAAGAACAGGGGCAGAGGGACTGTTTTTT

clone_size: .
v_call: TRBV29-1
d_call: .
j_call: TRBJ1-5
cdr3_aa: CSAHLGGDQPQHF
cdr3_nt: TGCAGCGCCCATCTGGGGGGCGATCAGCCCCAGCATTTT

clone_size: .
v_call: TRBV4-1
d_call: TRBD1
j_call: TRBJ2-5
cdr3_aa: CASSPIAILGTVQETQYF
cdr3_nt: TGCGCCAGCAGTCCAATCGCGATCTTGGGGACAGTACAAGAGACCCAGTACTTC

clone_size: .
v_call: TRBV5-4
d_call: .
j_call: TRBJ1-2
cdr3_aa: CASSLFQVDGYTF
cdr3_nt: TGTGCCAGCAGCTTGTTTCAGGTAGATGGCTACACCTTC

clone_size: .
v_call: TRBV7-8
d_call: .
j_call: TRBJ2-7
cdr3_aa: CASSLQGGSYEQYF
cdr3_nt: TGTGCCAGCAGCTTACAAGGGGGGTCCTACGAGCAGTACTTC

clone_size: few
v_call: TRBV6-5
d_call: TRBD1
j_call: TRBJ1-6
cdr3_aa: CASSWDSGVNSPLHF
cdr3_nt: TGTGCCAGCAGTTGGGACAGCGGAGTAAATTCACCCCTCCACTTT

clone_size: once
v_call: TRBV10-3
d_call: .
j_call: TRBJ2-7
cdr3_aa: CAISESNEAEQYF
cdr3_nt: TGTGCCATCAGTGAGTCGAACGAAGCGGAGCAGTACTTC

clone_size: .
v_call: TRBV28
d_call: .
j_call: TRBJ1-4
cdr3_aa: CASSYSGGVEKLFF
cdr3_nt: TGTGCCAGCAGTTACAGCGGGGGAGTCGAAAAACTGTTTTTT

clone_size: .
v_call: TRBV6-4
d_call: .
j_call: TRBJ1-5
cdr3_aa: CASSEEGGGPQHF
cdr3_nt: TGTGCCAGCAGTGAAGAGGGAGGAGGGCCCCAGCATTTT

clone_size: .
v_call: TRBV2
d_call: TRBD1
j_call: TRBJ1-2
cdr3_aa: CASSAGQGVYYGYTF
cdr3_nt: TGTGCCAGCAGTGCGGGGCAGGGGGTTTACTATGGCTACACCTTC

clone_size: .
v_call: TRBV6-1
d_call: TRBD1
j_call: TRBJ1-2
cdr3_aa: CAIADRGLVGYTF
cdr3_nt: TGTGCCATCGCTGACAGGGGGCTGGTCGGCTACACCTTC

clone_size: once
v_call: TRBV18
d_call: TRBD1
j_call: TRBJ2-1
cdr3_aa: CASSQRDSENEQFF
cdr3_nt: TGTGCCAGCTCACAACGGGACAGTGAAAATGAGCAGTTCTTC

clone_size: once
v_call: TRBV18
d_call: TRBD1
j_call: TRBJ1-2
cdr3_aa: CASSPRQGPLDGYTF
cdr3_nt: TGTGCCAGCTCACCCCGACAGGGCCCATTGGATGGCTACACCTTC

clone_size: .
v_call: TRBV4-2
d_call: .
j_call: TRBJ1-6
cdr3_aa: CASSQEDLNSPLHF
cdr3_nt: TGTGCCAGCAGCCAAGAAGACCTTAATTCACCCCTCCACTTT

clone_size: .
v_call: TRBV10-3
d_call: TRBD1
j_call: TRBJ2-7
cdr3_aa: CAISGQGAYEQYF
cdr3_nt: TGTGCCATCAGTGGCCAGGGGGCCTACGAGCAGTACTTC